This T cell receptor beta chain was sequenced in a study of T cell repertoires in cytomegalovirus infection. TCRdb called the reads again in MiXCR, with one record for every CDR3 protein. The table lists more than 650,000 distinct CDR3 sequences, roughly 36% of them singletons. This CDR3 comprises 16 residues. V was pared by 4 bases and J by 1 base, with 14 bases between. The germline gives CDR1 LNHDA, CDR2 SQIVND (reference sequence). Material: PBMCs. The rearrangement joins TRBV19 to TRBJ1-5; D ambiguous. The TCR originated in a human donor in good health (CMV status not recorded). Some clones in this sample may be carry-over from other donors' samples. The CDR3: CASSTPRPNSNQPQHF. CDR3 DNA sequence: TGTGCCAGTAGTACCCCCCGGCCCAACAGCAATCAGCCCCAGCATTTT.